Below, 15 T cell receptor beta chains from the same sample are listed, as sequenced in a study of OX40 agonist ivuxolimab in advanced cancers. TCRdb keeps only in-frame clones here, not all; method: immunoSEQ multiplex PCR. This sample has 60,000 to 65,000 clones; just under 85% occur once, and the top ten carry roughly 9.2%. Sample: CD4+ or CD8+ T cells sorted from blood, taken in a trial of the OX40 agonist ivuxolimab. The receptors were gathered from an adult with an advanced solid tumor such as melanoma, head and neck, liver or kidney cancer.

This chain joins TRBV6-5 and TRBJ1-1; D is unclear. The CDR3 contains 12 residues. Germline V CDR1 and CDR2: MNHEY, SVGAGI. Trimming removed 2 bases from V and 8 bases from J, with 9 bases in between. The CDR3 DNA reads TGTGCCAGCAGTTACACCTACGGAGAAGCTTTCTTT. Translating it yields CASSYTYGEAFF.

The chain couples TRBV28 to TRBJ2-7, with 11 bases matching TRBD2. The CDR3 contains 17 residues. J was trimmed by 3 bases and V by 6 bases; bases with no gene match: 13. Per the germline V gene, CDR1 is MDHEN and CDR2 is SYDVKM. The DNA for the CDR3 is TGTGCCAGCAGCCCTTTCACTCTAGCGGGAGGCTACTACGAGCAGTACTTC. This sequence encodes CASSPFTLAGGYYEQYF.

The rearrangement links TRBV2 to TRBJ1-6, with D perhaps matching TRBD1 (6 bases). Germline V gene sequence: CDR1 SNHLY, CDR2 FYNNEI. Trimming left V 5 bases short and J 0 bases short, with 11 bases between. The CDR3 sequence is 16 residues long. The CDR3 region is CASSQGGASYNSPLHF. CDR3 DNA sequence: TGTGCCAGCAGTCAAGGGGGGGCCTCCTATAATTCACCCCTCCACTTT.

This chain's CDR3 is CASSLTNTGELFF. DNA for the CDR3: TGTGCCAGCAGCTTAACGAACACCGGGGAGCTGTTTTTT. The chain combines TRBV11-3 with TRBJ2-2; D is unclear. The CDR3 loop spans 13 amino acids. The germline V gene encodes CDR1 SGHNT and CDR2 YENEEA. V was trimmed by 2 bases and J by 0 bases, leaving 1 base between them.

This clone was observed a single time. The gene calls are TRBV5-6 and TRBJ2-5, with D perhaps matching TRBD1 (6 bases). Germline loops: CDR1 SGHDT, CDR2 YYEEEE. V was pared by 4 bases and J by 5 bases, with 18 bases between. CDR3 size: 15 residues. The CDR3 bases are TGTGCCAGCAGCCCCCAGACGGAGAGGGGGGAGACCCAGTACTTC. This encodes CASSPQTERGETQYF.

This clone was observed once. The V and J genes are TRBV7-2 and TRBJ1-2; 10 nucleotides line up with TRBD1. V lost 5 bases, J lost 5 bases, and 8 bases stayed unmatched. Germline CDR1 is SGHTA and CDR2 is FQGNSA. This CDR3 comprises 15 residues. The chain's CDR3 is CASSQSWGQGYGYTF. CDR3 DNA: TGTGCCAGCAGCCAGAGCTGGGGACAGGGGTATGGCTACACCTTC.

CDR3 loop: CASSPTSNSQPQHF. CDR3 nucleotides: TGTGCCAGCAGCCCAACATCCAATAGCCAGCCCCAGCATTTT. This rearrangement joins TRBV9 to TRBJ1-5; no reliable D call. This CDR3 spans 14 amino acids. Germline CDR1 SGDLS, CDR2 YYNGEE. V was clipped by 4 bases and J by 7 bases, with 15 bases between them.

The chain uses TRBV28 and TRBJ2-6; possible D gene TRBD2, 6 bases. CDR1 and CDR2 from the germline V gene are MDHEN and SYDVKM. This CDR3 is 15 amino acids long. Trimming took off 3 bases at V and 4 bases at J, with 10 bases between the two ends. This CDR3 reads CASSFGGSGANVLTF. The DNA for the CDR3 is TGTGCCAGCAGTTTCGGGGGTTCAGGGGCCAACGTCCTGACTTTC.

This sequence joins TRBV2 and TRBJ2-3, with D tentatively TRBD1 (5 bases). The V end was cut by 2 bases, the J end by 0 bases, with 6 bases between. The V gene's germline CDR1 is SNHLY and CDR2 FYNNEI. The CDR3 contains 14 residues. The CDR3 loop is CASSEQGSTDTQYF. CDR3 DNA sequence: TGTGCCAGCAGTGAACAGGGAAGCACAGATACGCAGTATTTT.

This clone was counted a few times. The chain joins TRBV5-1 to TRBJ2-7, with 7 bases lining up with TRBD2. Trimming took 3 bases from V and 2 from J; bases not matched to a gene: 8. The germline CDR1 and CDR2 sequences are SGHRS and YFSETQ. The CDR3 sequence is 15 residues long. The CDR3 DNA is TGCGCCAGCAGCTCGAGCGGGAAGGAGACCTACGAGCAGTACTTC. Its protein product is CASSSSGKETYEQYF.

This clone was seen a few times. The J gene is TRBJ2-3, the V gene TRBV4-2; 8 bases are a match to TRBD2. Trimming took 2 bases from V and 0 from J; bases not matched to a gene: 4. Germline V gives CDR1 LGHNA, CDR2 YNFKEQ. This CDR3 region has 16 residues. The CDR3 spells CASSQFRGGSTDTQYF. CDR3 nucleotides: TGTGCCAGCAGCCAATTCCGCGGGGGGAGCACAGATACGCAGTATTTT.

V usage is TRBV7-2 and J usage is TRBJ2-2; unclear D gene. Germline assignment: CDR1 SGHTA and CDR2 FQGNSA. The CDR3 loop spans 13 amino acids. Deletions cut 5 bases from V and 6 bases from J, with 10 bases between. The CDR3 is CASSPKIAGELFF. The CDR3 nucleotides are TGTGCCAGCAGCCCTAAGATTGCCGGGGAGCTGTTTTTT.

The chain joins TRBV15 to TRBJ1-1; D unclear. V lost 5 bases and J 3 bases, leaving 16 bases between the germline ends. The CDR3 consists of 15 residues. Germline V CDR1 and CDR2: LNHNV, YYDKDF (reference sequence). CDR3 protein: CATSQGRREDTEAFF. The CDR3 DNA sequence: TGTGCCACCAGCCAAGGGCGGAGGGAGGACACTGAAGCTTTCTTT.

This clone was seen only once. This sequence joins TRBV9 and TRBJ2-7, with 9 positions matching TRBD1. The CDR3 has 13 amino acids. J lost 5 bases, V lost 4 bases, and 4 bases had no gene match. Germline CDR1 and CDR2: SGDLS and YYNGEE. Written as DNA, the CDR3 is TGTGCCAGCAGCATCCGGACAGGGGACGAGCAGTACTTC. It encodes CASSIRTGDEQYF.

CDR3 sequence reads: CASSPTSTLSYEQYF. The CDR3, as DNA: TGTGCCAGCAGTCCTACCTCGACCCTCTCCTACGAGCAGTACTTC. This chain uses TRBV28 with TRBJ2-7; D ambiguous. The CDR3 has 15 amino acids. Germline V gene data show CDR1 as MDHEN and CDR2 as SYDVKM. V lost 5 bases, J lost 0 bases, and 14 bases lay in between.